This T cell receptor beta chain originates from a study of Graves' ophthalmopathy and Graves' hyperthyroidism. For repertoire sequencing, the TCR beta CDR3 regions were amplified from RNA transcripts. Amplification began with first-round RT-PCR using HTBI primers, then second-round multiplex PCR was performed. TCRdb re-called the multiplex PCR reads with MiXCR, one entry per CDR3 protein. The sample records just over 600,000 distinct CDR3 sequences, about 24% being singletons. Certain patients were not enrolled. These were patients with other autoimmune diseases, uncontrolled infections, pregnancy or lactation. This clonotype was observed many times. This CDR3 region has 13 residues. Germline CDR1 and CDR2: ENHRY and SYGVKD. V was clipped by 2 bases and J by 5 bases, with 9 bases between them.

The chain carries TRBV10-3 and TRBJ1-1; no clear D gene. The TCR was taken from a woman between 18 and 30 years old with stable Graves' hyperthyroidism. Some clones in this sample may be carry-over from other donors' samples. The sample was peripheral blood. The CDR3 DNA sequence: TGTGCCATCAGTGAGCGAAGAAGAACTGAAGCTTTCTTT. Its translation: CAISERRRTEAFF.